Listed below are T cell receptor beta chains from one sample, sequenced in a study of cytomegalovirus exposure and HLA in healthy donors. TCRdb keeps only in-frame clones here, not all; method: immunoSEQ multiplex PCR. The sample has about 69,000 clones; about 80% are singletons. The source material was PBMCs. Receptor source: a man between 18 and 35 years old in good health and CMV-seronegative. CDR3s include the opening cysteine and the closing phenylalanine or tryptophan. D genes are given only for firm matches. Expanded clones are given a class, and other clones once, few, many or no size at all.

j_call: TRBJ2-4
clone_size: -
v_call: TRBV7-8
d_call: TRBD2
cdr3_nt: TGTGCCAGCAGCTTGCGGGGGAAAAACATTCAGTACTTC
cdr3_aa: CASSLRGKNIQYF

j_call: TRBJ2-2
clone_size: once
v_call: TRBV7-7
d_call: TRBD1
cdr3_nt: TGTGCCAGCAGCTCGGGGACAGGGAACACCGGGGAGCTGTTTTTT
cdr3_aa: CASSSGTGNTGELFF

j_call: TRBJ2-7
clone_size: few
v_call: TRBV4-2
d_call: TRBD2
cdr3_nt: TGTGCCAGCAGCCAAGCTAGCGGGGGGGCTTACGAGCAGTACTTC
cdr3_aa: CASSQASGGAYEQYF

j_call: TRBJ2-3
clone_size: -
v_call: TRBV5-1
d_call: -
cdr3_nt: TGCGCCAGCAGCGCGGGGGCAATGGGGGATACGCAGTATTTT
cdr3_aa: CASSAGAMGDTQYF

j_call: TRBJ2-3
clone_size: -
v_call: TRBV28
d_call: -
cdr3_nt: TGTGCCAGCAGTTTATTTTCGGGGGAGCCCTTGACAGATACGCAGTATTTT
cdr3_aa: CASSLFSGEPLTDTQYF

j_call: TRBJ2-1
clone_size: few
v_call: TRBV7-6
d_call: TRBD2
cdr3_nt: TGTGCCAGCAGCTTAGCCGCGGCTAGCGGGGGGCTTTACAATGAGCAGTTCTTC
cdr3_aa: CASSLAAASGGLYNEQFF

j_call: TRBJ1-5
clone_size: few
v_call: TRBV10-3
d_call: TRBD1
cdr3_nt: TGTGCCATCAGCGGACAGGGTAATCAGCCCCAGCATTTT
cdr3_aa: CAISGQGNQPQHF

j_call: TRBJ1-1
clone_size: -
v_call: TRBV7-8
d_call: -
cdr3_nt: TGTGCCACCACTCGCGGGTCGAACACTGAAGCTTTCTTT
cdr3_aa: CATTRGSNTEAFF

j_call: TRBJ2-2
clone_size: -
v_call: TRBV4-3
d_call: -
cdr3_nt: TGCGCCAGCAGCCCAGAGATACATTCGACCGGGGAGCTGTTTTTT
cdr3_aa: CASSPEIHSTGELFF

j_call: TRBJ1-2
clone_size: -
v_call: TRBV2
d_call: -
cdr3_nt: TGTGCCAGCAGTGGGGAGGGTCACTACGGCTACACCTTC
cdr3_aa: CASSGEGHYGYTF

j_call: TRBJ2-1
clone_size: -
v_call: TRBV5-1
d_call: TRBD2
cdr3_nt: TGCGCCAGCAGCTTGGGGCAGCGGGGGGGCCAGGGCTCCTACAATGAGCAGTTCTTC
cdr3_aa: CASSLGQRGGQGSYNEQFF

j_call: TRBJ1-2
clone_size: -
v_call: TRBV2
d_call: -
cdr3_nt: TGTGCCAGCAGTGAATTCAGGGTGGCGGGCTACACCTTC
cdr3_aa: CASSEFRVAGYTF

j_call: TRBJ1-5
clone_size: -
v_call: TRBV29-1
d_call: TRBD1
cdr3_nt: TGCAGCGTTGGACAGGGTTACGATCAGCCCCAGCATTTT
cdr3_aa: CSVGQGYDQPQHF

j_call: TRBJ2-5
clone_size: once
v_call: TRBV6-1
d_call: TRBD1
cdr3_nt: TGTGCCAGCACCGGGACAGGGAGCTACCAAGAGACCCAGTACTTC
cdr3_aa: CASTGTGSYQETQYF

j_call: TRBJ2-2
clone_size: -
v_call: TRBV5-1
d_call: TRBD1
cdr3_nt: TGCGCCAGCAGCTTGGGAGGGGGCTTACCGACCGGGGAGCTGTTTTTT
cdr3_aa: CASSLGGGLPTGELFF

j_call: TRBJ2-5
clone_size: -
v_call: TRBV5-1
d_call: TRBD2
cdr3_nt: TGCGCCAGCAGCCTACTAGCGGGGGGGCAAGAGACCCAGTACTTC
cdr3_aa: CASSLLAGGQETQYF

j_call: TRBJ2-7
clone_size: few
v_call: TRBV30
d_call: TRBD1
cdr3_nt: TGTGCCTGGAGTACTGACAGGGGGCGTGGCGAGCAGTACTTC
cdr3_aa: CAWSTDRGRGEQYF

j_call: TRBJ1-6
clone_size: -
v_call: TRBV10-3
d_call: -
cdr3_nt: TGTGCCATCTCCGACGGGACACCCCTCCACTTT
cdr3_aa: CAISDGTPLHF

j_call: TRBJ1-2
clone_size: -
v_call: TRBV28
d_call: TRBD1
cdr3_nt: TGTGCCAGCTATGACCGGGACAGAGGATTCAGGGGCTACACCTTC
cdr3_aa: CASYDRDRGFRGYTF

j_call: TRBJ2-1
clone_size: -
v_call: TRBV10-3
d_call: TRBD1
cdr3_nt: TGTGCCATCAGCGGGACCGGGACAGGGGGTTACAATGAGCAGTTCTTC
cdr3_aa: CAISGTGTGGYNEQFF

j_call: TRBJ2-2
clone_size: once
v_call: TRBV5-4
d_call: -
cdr3_nt: TGTGCCAGCAGTCCGAAGGGGTGGGGCACCGGGGAGCTGTTTTTT
cdr3_aa: CASSPKGWGTGELFF

j_call: TRBJ1-1
clone_size: -
v_call: TRBV5-4
d_call: TRBD1
cdr3_nt: TGTGCCAGCAGCTTGGGATCAGGGGGCGGCGGCACTGAAGCTTTCTTT
cdr3_aa: CASSLGSGGGGTEAFF

j_call: TRBJ2-4
clone_size: -
v_call: TRBV28
d_call: -
cdr3_nt: TGTGCCAGCAGGGCCACCGGGACTCCTCCTAAGAACATTCAGTACTTC
cdr3_aa: CASRATGTPPKNIQYF

j_call: TRBJ2-6
clone_size: -
v_call: TRBV9
d_call: TRBD2
cdr3_nt: TGTGCCAGCAGCGTAGAGATAGCGGGGGGCCCGAAAACCTCTGGGGCCAACGTCCTGACTTTC
cdr3_aa: CASSVEIAGGPKTSGANVLTF

j_call: TRBJ1-3
clone_size: -
v_call: TRBV5-1
d_call: -
cdr3_nt: TGCGCCAGCAGCTTGGCCTCGGGGGGCCCTGGAAACACCATATATTTT
cdr3_aa: CASSLASGGPGNTIYF

j_call: TRBJ1-4
clone_size: few
v_call: TRBV14
d_call: -
cdr3_nt: TGTGCCAGCAGCCAAGTCGGGAAACTGTTTTTT
cdr3_aa: CASSQVGKLFF

j_call: TRBJ1-5
clone_size: few
v_call: TRBV19
d_call: TRBD1
cdr3_nt: TGTGCCAGTAGTACTTTCGGACAGGGAGGGTTCAATCAGCCCCAGCATTTT
cdr3_aa: CASSTFGQGGFNQPQHF

j_call: TRBJ2-5
clone_size: once
v_call: TRBV7-9
d_call: -
cdr3_nt: TGTGCCAGCGCGAGATTTCAAGAGACCCAGTACTTC
cdr3_aa: CASARFQETQYF

j_call: TRBJ1-2
clone_size: -
v_call: TRBV7-2
d_call: TRBD1
cdr3_nt: TGTGCCAGCAGCTTAGGCCTCCGACAGGGAGGAGATGGCTACACCTTC
cdr3_aa: CASSLGLRQGGDGYTF

j_call: TRBJ2-2
clone_size: -
v_call: TRBV5-1
d_call: TRBD2
cdr3_nt: TGCGCCAGCAGCTTCGGACTAGCGGGGGGACGAACCGGGGAGCTGTTTTTT
cdr3_aa: CASSFGLAGGRTGELFF

j_call: TRBJ1-6
clone_size: few
v_call: TRBV4-3
d_call: -
cdr3_nt: TGCGCCAGCAGCCAAGACCCAGGGGCAGGCAATTCACCCCTCCACTTT
cdr3_aa: CASSQDPGAGNSPLHF

j_call: TRBJ1-1
clone_size: -
v_call: TRBV2
d_call: TRBD1
cdr3_nt: TGTGCCAGCAGTAAAACAGGGGGCGTCGGGAACACTGAAGCTTTCTTT
cdr3_aa: CASSKTGGVGNTEAFF

j_call: TRBJ2-7
clone_size: -
v_call: TRBV7-3
d_call: -
cdr3_nt: TGTGCCAGCAGCTTAATGGCAGGGGAAGACGAGCAGTACTTC
cdr3_aa: CASSLMAGEDEQYF

j_call: TRBJ1-4
clone_size: -
v_call: TRBV4-1
d_call: TRBD1
cdr3_nt: TGCGCCAGCAGCCCAGGACAGGGGAGGGAAAAACTGTTTTTT
cdr3_aa: CASSPGQGREKLFF

j_call: TRBJ2-3
clone_size: few
v_call: TRBV5-4
d_call: -
cdr3_nt: TGTGCCAGCAGCCCGACAGACTCCACAGATACGCAGTATTTT
cdr3_aa: CASSPTDSTDTQYF

j_call: TRBJ2-5
clone_size: -
v_call: TRBV6-5
d_call: -
cdr3_nt: TGTGCCAGCAGCGGGGGGCGAGAGACCCAGTACTTC
cdr3_aa: CASSGGRETQYF

j_call: TRBJ2-3
clone_size: -
v_call: TRBV19
d_call: TRBD2
cdr3_nt: TGTGCCACCGGACGAGCGGGGAGCACAGATACGCAGTATTTT
cdr3_aa: CATGRAGSTDTQYF

j_call: TRBJ2-5
clone_size: -
v_call: TRBV4-1
d_call: -
cdr3_nt: TGCGCCAGCAGCCAAGATGTCACAGAAGAGACCCAGTACTTC
cdr3_aa: CASSQDVTEETQYF

j_call: TRBJ1-1
clone_size: -
v_call: TRBV6-4
d_call: -
cdr3_nt: TGTGCCAGCAGTGAGGCCCGGGGCACTGAAGCTTTCTTT
cdr3_aa: CASSEARGTEAFF

j_call: TRBJ1-3
clone_size: -
v_call: TRBV15
d_call: -
cdr3_nt: TGTGCCACCAGCAGAGATCCTGGCACTGGAAACACCATATATTTT
cdr3_aa: CATSRDPGTGNTIYF